A single sample gave rise to the 18 T cell receptor beta chains below, sequenced in a study of CD8+ T cells in alopecia areata. cDNA prepared by RNA extraction and subsequent reverse transcription served as the template for sequencing. The data were produced by immunoSEQ multiplex PCR, yet TCRdb's version contains in-frame clones alone and is incomplete. The table lists over 100,000 clones, 49% of them singletons. The sample here was CD8+ T cells sorted from blood, taken at week 0. The receptor set was obtained from a human donor with alopecia areata.

Only a few counts were recorded for this clone. The chain links TRBV7-9 to TRBJ2-7, with TRBD1 as a possible D gene (6 bases). The V gene lost 0 bases and the J gene lost 0 bases, with 9 bases spanning the gap. Germline V gene sequence: CDR1 SEHNR, CDR2 FQNEAQ (reference sequence). The CDR3 is 15 residues long. CDR3 sequence: CASSLATGFSYEQYF. The CDR3 DNA follows: TGTGCCAGCAGCTTAGCCACAGGGTTCTCCTACGAGCAGTACTTC.

J is TRBJ1-2 and V is TRBV5-5; tentatively, D is TRBD1 (6 bases). Germline V gives CDR1 SGHKS, CDR2 YYEKEE (reference sequence). V lost 7 bases and J lost 1, with 17 bases in between. This CDR3 has 15 residues. The CDR3 here is CASLVSGGGNYGYTF. Written as DNA, the CDR3 is TGTGCCAGCTTAGTCTCCGGGGGCGGTAACTATGGCTACACCTTC.

This clone was observed a handful of times. V usage is TRBV11-2 and J usage is TRBJ2-7; no reliable D call. The V and J ends lost 5 bases and 6 bases respectively, with 8 bases between them. Germline assignment: CDR1 SGHAT and CDR2 FQNNGV. The length of the CDR3 is 11 residues. CDR3 loop: CASSVTFEQYF. DNA for the CDR3: TGTGCCAGCAGCGTTACGTTCGAGCAGTACTTC. Filled out from reference TRBV11-2 and TRBJ2-7, the complete variable domain reads EAGVAQSPRYKIIEKRQSVAFWCNPISGHATLYWYQQILGQGPKLLIQFQNNGVVDDSQLPKDRFSAERLKGVDSTLKIQPAKLEDSAVYLCASSVTFEQYFGPGTRLTVT.

There are a few counts of this clone. J is TRBJ2-1 and V is TRBV27, with D tentatively TRBD1 (6 bases). Looked up from germline, CDR1 is MNHEY and CDR2 is SMNVEV (reference sequence). The CDR3 totals 13 residues. Trimming removed 7 bases at V and 3 bases at J, with 10 bases between. Here the CDR3 reads CASTGGDYNEQFF. CDR3 DNA: TGTGCCAGCACTGGGGGCGACTACAATGAGCAGTTCTTC.

The V and J genes are TRBV9 and TRBJ1-1, with a possible D match to TRBD1 (5 bases). The germline V gene has CDR1 SGDLS and CDR2 YYNGEE. Trimming pared 4 bases from V and 6 bases from J, leaving 25 bases between. The CDR3 length is 17 residues. The CDR3, as DNA: TGTGCCAGCAGCTCTCTTCTTGGGGGGACCCCGGTGGCTGAAGCTTTCTTT. Amino acid sequence: CASSSLLGGTPVAEAFF.

J is TRBJ1-1 and V is TRBV29-1; D is possibly TRBD1 (6 bases). Germline CDR1 is SQVTM and CDR2 is ANQGSEA. The CDR3 is 13 amino acids. Trimming removed 5 bases at V and 4 bases at J, with 14 bases between. The CDR3 reads CSVFPGDGTEAFF. In DNA form, the CDR3 reads TGCAGCGTTTTCCCAGGGGACGGCACTGAAGCTTTCTTT.

J is TRBJ1-1 and V is TRBV6-1; a weak D match, TRBD1 (6 bases). V lost 8 bases and J lost 1, with 14 bases in between. This CDR3 spans 14 amino acids. Germline values: CDR1 MNHNS, CDR2 SASEGT. CDR3 sequence: CASYFRGGNTEAFF. DNA for the CDR3: TGTGCCAGCTATTTCAGGGGTGGGAACACTGAAGCTTTCTTT.

The genes are TRBV7-9 and TRBJ2-2, with 7 bases aligning to TRBD1. The J segment lost 3 bases and the V segment lost 8 bases, leaving 12 bases of the junction unmatched. The CDR3 length is 16 residues. CDR1 and CDR2 from the germline V gene are SEHNR and FQNEAQ (reference sequence). CDR3 sequence reads: CASPLRVTGDTGELFF. The CDR3 DNA sequence: TGTGCCAGCCCTCTAAGGGTTACAGGGGACACCGGGGAGCTGTTTTTT.

This chain links TRBV29-1 with TRBJ2-1; D is possibly TRBD2 (5 bases). V lost 6 bases to trimming and J lost 3 bases, with 12 bases between them. The CDR3 loop spans 13 amino acids. CDR1 is SQVTM, CDR2 ANQGSEA, per germline. The CDR3 DNA is TGCAGCGTGGCCGCCCGGGACTACAATGAGCAGTTCTTC. This translates into CSVAARDYNEQFF.

The rearrangement links TRBV9 to TRBJ1-2, with a tentative D call TRBD1 (5 bases). Trimming took off 0 bases at V and 8 bases at J, with 11 bases between the two ends. The CDR3 consists of 13 residues. Per the germline V gene, CDR1 is SGDLS and CDR2 is YYNGEE. Written as DNA, the CDR3 is TGTGCCAGCAGCGTAGGGGGGTTATCCGGCTACACCTTC. This sequence encodes CASSVGGLSGYTF.

With regard to this clone: The same CDR3 arises from other DNA sequences in this sample as well. The rearrangement links TRBV5-1 to TRBJ2-3; D remains unclear. Trimming cost V 1 base and J 1 base, with 4 bases left between them. This CDR3 is 13 amino acids long. Looked up from germline, CDR1 is SGHRS and CDR2 is YFSETQ. Here the CDR3 reads CASSLLGTDTQYF. CDR3 sequence (DNA): TGCGCCAGCAGCTTGCTGGGCACAGATACGCAGTATTTT.

At least ten counts were recorded for this clone. This chain joins TRBV5-6 and TRBJ1-6; 7 bases are a match to TRBD1. The CDR3 has 17 amino acids. V lost 4 bases to trimming and J lost 4 bases; unmatched junction nucleotides: 11. Germline-derived CDR1 and CDR2 are SGHDT and YYEEEE. CDR3 DNA: TGTGCCAGCAGCCCGGCTGGACAGGAAGGATATAATTCACCCCTCCACTTT. It codes for CASSPAGQEGYNSPLHF.

The chain couples TRBV4-1 to TRBJ2-1; 11 bases line up with TRBD1. Germline CDR1 is MGHRA and CDR2 is YSYEKL. The CDR3 contains 13 residues. V trimming: 8 bases; J trimming: 7 bases; junction bases outside the gene matches: 4. CDR3 in amino acids: CASSDRGHNEQFF. CDR3 in DNA: TGCGCCAGCTCGGACAGGGGGCATAATGAGCAGTTCTTC.

This clone was recorded a few times. CDR3 sequence reads: CSAGQRGMVNEQFF. As DNA, the CDR3 is TGCAGCGCGGGGCAGCGGGGGATGGTGAATGAGCAGTTCTTC. The chain has TRBV29-1 and TRBJ2-1; 8 bases line up with TRBD2. The V segment lost 7 bases and the J segment 7 bases; nucleotides outside the gene matches: 12. Germline loops: CDR1 SQVTM, CDR2 ANQGSEA. This CDR3 is 14 amino acids long.

This clone was recorded a few times. The J gene is TRBJ2-2, the V gene TRBV4-1, with D perhaps TRBD1 (5 bases). Trimming shortened V by 0 bases and J by 4 bases, and 15 bases separated the two germline ends. The CDR3 extends over 17 amino acids. Germline lookup yields CDR1 MGHRA and CDR2 YSYEKL. The CDR3 bases are TGCGCCAGCAGCCAAGACCTGGACATGGAATTCACCGGGGAGCTGTTTTTT. This codes for CASSQDLDMEFTGELFF.

This clone occurred many times. This chain uses TRBV21-1 with TRBJ2-2; TRBD2 was called by the table and not checked on the DNA. TRBV21-1 is listed as a pseudogene. The CDR3 covers 13 residues. CDR3 sequence: CASSRGDTGELFF. DNA of the CDR3: TGTGCCAGCAGCAGGGGGGACACCGGGGAGCTGTTTTTT.

This clone has just a few counts. The chain joins TRBV27 to TRBJ1-4; TRBD1 agrees at 8 bases. V trimming: 6 bases; J trimming: 12 bases; junction bases outside the gene matches: 3. CDR1 and CDR2 (germline): MNHEY, SMNVEV (reference sequence). The CDR3 consists of 11 residues. The CDR3 sequence is CASSKGQELFF. The CDR3 DNA follows: TGTGCCAGCAGCAAGGGACAGGAACTGTTTTTT.

This clone was recorded a few times. This chain uses TRBV30 with TRBJ2-7; D may be TRBD2 (5 bases). The V end was cut by 5 bases, the J end by 9 bases, with 11 bases between. Germline V gene sequence: CDR1 GTSNPN, CDR2 SVGIG (reference sequence). This CDR3 contains 10 residues. The CDR3 nucleotides read TGTGCCTGGGGACTGCCGGCGCAGTACTTC. It translates to CAWGLPAQYF.